This entry is about one TCR beta chain. Germline-derived CDR1 and CDR2 are SGDLS and YYNGEE. CDR3 length: 14 amino acids. Trimming took 4 bases from V and 8 from J, leaving 16 bases between them. The sample comes from a study of control samples from healthy donors and cancer patients. Assay: immunoSEQ multiplex PCR; the TCRdb copy retains only in-frame clones and omits some. The sample has 110,000 or so clones, 89% seen once. This sequence originates from a man aged 50-60 years in good health. The chain joins TRBV9 to TRBJ2-4, with D perhaps assigned TRBD1 or TRBD2 (5 bases each). The sample taken for sequencing was blood. The CDR3 nucleotides read TGTGCCAGCAGCTCCCGGGGCAGGGTTGACATTCAGTACTTC. Translation: CASSSRGRVDIQYF.